A selection of T cell receptor beta chains follows, all from one sample in a study of beta chain features in type 1 diabetes. Sequenced by immunoSEQ multiplex PCR; TCRdb stores in-frame clones only, minus some. Counted here are about 900,000 clones, roughly a sixth occurring once; the ten biggest clones make up about 0.02%. Material for sequencing was naive CD4+ T cells from blood. These receptors were taken from a woman aged 18-29 years in good health. Both conserved end residues are part of each CDR3. A D gene is named only where the DNA matches it firmly. A clone size is listed for some rows: how often the clone was seen (once, few, many), or a class if it is expanded.

>TRBJ1-1|.|TRBV7-9|.
CASSLAMGTEAFF
TGTGCCAGCAGCTTAGCGATGGGTACTGAAGCTTTCTTT
>TRBJ2-2|.|TRBV5-1|.
CASTSNPGSGTGELFF
TGCGCCAGCACCTCGAACCCTGGTTCGGGTACCGGGGAGCTGTTTTTT
>TRBJ2-5|few|TRBV6-6|TRBD1
CASLEDRGALETQYF
TGTGCCAGCCTGGAGGACAGGGGTGCCCTGGAGACCCAGTACTTC
>TRBJ2-3|.|TRBV5-1|TRBD2
CASSSGLGHDTQYF
TGCGCCAGCAGCTCGGGACTAGGTCACGATACGCAGTATTTT
>TRBJ2-1|.|TRBV9|.
CASSEEGNNEQFF
TGTGCCAGCAGCGAGGAAGGGAACAATGAGCAGTTCTTC
>TRBJ2-3|.|TRBV11-1|TRBD2
CASSSSGRDTQYF
TGTGCCAGCAGCTCTAGCGGGAGGGATACGCAGTATTTT
>TRBJ1-3|.|TRBV6-5|.
CASSRRGPSGNTIYF
TGTGCCAGCAGCCGCAGGGGCCCCTCTGGAAACACCATATATTTT
>TRBJ2-7|.|TRBV4-1|TRBD1
CASSSYPRTGTGEQYF
TGCGCCAGCAGCTCCTACCCCAGGACAGGGACCGGCGAGCAGTACTTC
>TRBJ2-7|.|TRBV6-5|.
CASSYSEGVREQYF
TGTGCCAGCAGTTACTCGGAGGGAGTCAGGGAGCAGTACTTC
>TRBJ2-1|few|TRBV15|TRBD2
CATSRDGRGSYNEQFF
TGTGCCACCAGCAGAGATGGGAGGGGATCCTACAATGAGCAGTTCTTC
>TRBJ2-2|.|TRBV6-6|TRBD2
CASELAGLNTGELFF
TGTGCCAGCGAACTAGCGGGATTAAACACCGGGGAGCTGTTTTTT
>TRBJ2-1|few|TRBV5-1|TRBD2
CASSQVGRGYNEQFF
TGCGCCAGCAGCCAGGTCGGGAGGGGGTACAATGAGCAGTTCTTC
>TRBJ2-1|.|TRBV20-1|.
CSGGYNEQFF
TGCAGTGGGGGCTACAATGAGCAGTTCTTC
>TRBJ1-2|once|TRBV28|.
CASSPSGYGDTSYGYTF
TGTGCCAGCAGTCCCTCAGGTTATGGCGACACAAGCTATGGCTACACCTTC
>TRBJ1-5|few|TRBV19|TRBD1
CASSQTGSNQPQHF
TGTGCCAGTAGCCAGACAGGGAGCAATCAGCCCCAGCATTTT
>TRBJ2-7|few|TRBV6-1|TRBD1
CASSDILGTGRYEQYF
TGTGCCAGCAGTGATATTTTAGGGACAGGGAGATATGAGCAGTACTTC